Listed below are T cell receptor beta chains from one sample, sequenced in a study of OX40 agonist ivuxolimab in advanced cancers. The assay was immunoSEQ multiplex PCR, and TCRdb's table has in-frame clones only and misses some. Of fewer than 70,000 clones in the sample, 70% to 90% were seen once. Here the sequenced sample was CD4+ or CD8+ T cells sorted from blood, taken in a trial of the OX40 agonist ivuxolimab. The source of these receptors is an adult with an advanced solid tumor such as melanoma, head and neck, liver or kidney cancer. CDR3s include the opening cysteine and the closing phenylalanine or tryptophan. The order of the fields is clone size, J gene, V gene, CDR3 length, D gene, CDR3 protein, CDR3 DNA. The D gene is left open where the match is weak. Part of the rows lack a size; the others show once, few, many or a class for expanded clones.

>.|TRBJ2-1|TRBV7-9|12|.
CASSTSYNEQFF
TGTGCCAGCAGCACTTCTTACAATGAGCAGTTCTTC
>.|TRBJ1-1|TRBV20-1|9|.
CSAGTEAFF
TGCAGTGCGGGGACTGAAGCTTTCTTT
>.|TRBJ2-7|TRBV29-1|14|.
CSVVWSDRAYEQYF
TGCAGCGTTGTGTGGAGCGATAGGGCCTACGAGCAGTACTTC
>once|TRBJ1-1|TRBV5-1|13|.
CASSLASGTEAFF
TGCGCCAGCAGCTTGGCCTCTGGAACTGAAGCTTTCTTT
>.|TRBJ2-7|TRBV14|12|.
CASSQDRDEQYF
TGTGCCAGCAGCCAAGATAGGGACGAGCAGTACTTC
>.|TRBJ1-2|TRBV19|12|.
CASRQSNYGYTF
TGTGCCAGTAGACAGAGCAACTATGGCTACACCTTC
>.|TRBJ1-5|TRBV6-1|15|TRBD1
CANKSRQGSNQPQHF
TGTGCCAACAAAAGTCGACAGGGAAGCAATCAGCCCCAGCATTTT
>.|TRBJ1-2|TRBV27|13|TRBD1
CASSRRTGEGYTF
TGTGCCAGCAGTAGGAGGACAGGGGAGGGCTACACCTTC
>.|TRBJ2-7|TRBV19|15|.
CASSPRPDSSYEQYF
TGTGCCAGTAGTCCTCGACCGGATAGCTCCTACGAGCAGTACTTC
>few|TRBJ2-7|TRBV19|14|.
CASSPRPINYEQYF
TGTGCCAGTAGTCCCCGACCCATCAACTACGAGCAGTACTTC
>.|TRBJ1-2|TRBV5-1|13|.
CASSLDREDGYTF
TGCGCCAGCAGCTTGGACAGGGAAGATGGCTACACCTTC
>.|TRBJ2-2|TRBV5-4|14|.
CASSLPGGTGELFF
TGTGCCAGCAGCCTCCCAGGAGGGACCGGGGAGCTGTTTTTT
>once|TRBJ2-3|TRBV19|16|TRBD2
CASRSPGLSGADTQYF
TGTGCCAGTAGGTCACCGGGACTATCGGGTGCAGATACGCAGTATTTT
>few|TRBJ1-5|TRBV2|13|.
CASSSEGLRPQHF
TGTGCCAGCAGTAGTGAGGGACTGCGGCCCCAGCATTTT
>.|TRBJ1-1|TRBV30|12|.
CAWNGQNTEAFF
TGTGCCTGGAACGGACAGAACACTGAAGCTTTCTTT
>.|TRBJ2-1|TRBV28|12|.
CASRRGYNEQFF
TGTGCCAGCAGGCGCGGTTACAATGAGCAGTTCTTC
>.|TRBJ2-2|TRBV14|15|TRBD2
CASSRGLADTGELFF
TGTGCCAGCAGCCGCGGACTAGCGGACACCGGGGAGCTGTTTTTT
>few|TRBJ2-6|TRBV19|17|.
CASSGGGRNSGANVLTF
TGTGCCAGTAGCGGAGGTGGCAGAAACTCTGGGGCCAACGTCCTGACTTTC
>.|TRBJ2-7|TRBV21-1|16|.
CASSKVALAVPYEQYF
TGTGCCAGCAGCAAAGTAGCACTAGCGGTTCCCTACGAGCAGTACTTC
>.|TRBJ1-3|TRBV9|15|.
CASSVSGLSGNTIYF
TGTGCCAGCAGCGTATCCGGACTCTCTGGAAACACCATATATTTT
>once|TRBJ2-4|TRBV5-1|16|.
CASSPTPGAAKNIQYF
TGCGCCAGCAGCCCTACGCCCGGCGCAGCCAAAAACATTCAGTACTTC
>.|TRBJ2-7|TRBV6-6|13|.
CASTPDSFYEQYF
TGTGCCAGCACCCCCGACAGTTTCTACGAGCAGTACTTC
>once|TRBJ2-5|TRBV15|15|.
CATSRDRAEEETQYF
TGTGCCACCAGCAGAGATCGAGCGGAGGAAGAGACCCAGTACTTC
>.|TRBJ2-2|TRBV16|17|.
CASSQSVTALPTGELFF
TGTGCCAGCAGCCAATCGGTTACGGCCCTTCCCACCGGGGAGCTGTTTTTT
>.|TRBJ1-1|TRBV18|18|TRBD1
CASSPPRTGAPRNTEAFF
TGTGCCAGCTCACCACCGCGGACAGGGGCACCGAGGAACACTGAAGCTTTCTTT
>.|TRBJ2-1|TRBV5-1|16|.
CASSLDLGSSYNEQFF
TGCGCCAGCAGCTTGGATTTGGGAAGCTCCTACAATGAGCAGTTCTTC
>.|TRBJ2-1|TRBV28|13|.
CASRPQGGNEQFF
TGTGCCAGCAGGCCACAGGGGGGGAATGAGCAGTTCTTC
>once|TRBJ2-5|TRBV2|12|.
CAEGRHQETQYF
TGTGCCGAAGGGCGGCACCAAGAGACCCAGTACTTC
>.|TRBJ2-1|TRBV11-3|15|TRBD2
CASSLSGDPYNEQFF
TGTGCCAGCAGCCTAAGCGGGGACCCCTACAATGAGCAGTTCTTC
>.|TRBJ1-2|TRBV18|14|.
CASSPGRGKSGGTF
TGTGCCAGCTCACCGGGACGCGGGAAATCGGGCGGAACCTTC
>.|TRBJ1-3|TRBV30|14|.
CAWSGGGVGNTIYF
TGTGCCTGGAGTGGGGGAGGGGTTGGAAACACCATATATTTT
>once|TRBJ2-2|TRBV5-4|15|.
CASSLEGLRTGELFF
TGTGCCAGCAGCTTGGAAGGACTAAGAACCGGGGAGCTGTTTTTT
>.|TRBJ2-5|TRBV27|13|.
CASSLSGQETQYF
TGTGCCAGCAGTTTAAGTGGCCAAGAGACCCAGTACTTC
>.|TRBJ2-6|TRBV5-1|15|.
CASSARVSGANVLTF
TGCGCCAGCAGCGCCAGGGTATCCGGGGCCAACGTCCTGACTTTC
>.|TRBJ1-5|TRBV6-5|13|.
CASSYSPNQPQHF
TGTGCCAGCAGTTACTCGCCGAATCAGCCCCAGCATTTT
>.|TRBJ2-7|TRBV11-2|17|.
CASSSPRGSLSSYEQYF
TGTGCCAGCAGCTCCCCTAGAGGGAGCTTGAGCTCCTACGAGCAGTACTTC
>.|TRBJ2-7|TRBV6-5|14|TRBD1
CASSVDRDTYEQYF
TGTGCCAGCAGTGTGGACAGGGATACCTACGAGCAGTACTTC
>.|TRBJ1-1|TRBV2|13|.
CASSPELGTEAFF
TGTGCCAGCAGCCCCGAGTTGGGTACTGAAGCTTTCTTT
>few|TRBJ1-5|TRBV5-4|16|.
CASSLAWQGIGQPQHF
TGTGCCAGCAGCTTGGCATGGCAGGGGATCGGTCAGCCCCAGCATTTT
>.|TRBJ2-7|TRBV27|15|TRBD1
CASSSTGQGAFEQYF
TGTGCCAGCAGTTCTACAGGACAGGGGGCGTTCGAGCAGTACTTC
>.|TRBJ2-7|TRBV28|12|TRBD2
CASKTSGIEQYF
TGTGCCAGCAAGACTAGCGGGATCGAGCAGTACTTC
>.|TRBJ1-2|TRBV27|13|.
CASSFSREHGYTF
TGTGCCAGCAGTTTTTCCAGGGAGCATGGCTACACCTTC
>.|TRBJ1-1|TRBV5-1|13|.
CASSLDDIGGAFF
TGCGCCAGCAGCTTGGACGACATAGGGGGAGCTTTCTTT
>.|TRBJ2-3|TRBV2|11|.
CASSAADTQYF
TGTGCCAGCAGTGCCGCAGATACGCAGTATTTT
>.|TRBJ1-2|TRBV7-9|12|.
CASSLGVSGYTF
TGTGCCAGCAGCTTGGGGGTTAGTGGCTACACCTTC
>.|TRBJ1-2|TRBV29-1|11|.
CSVEEGYGYTF
TGCAGCGTTGAAGAGGGGTATGGCTACACCTTC
>.|TRBJ2-3|TRBV7-2|14|.
CASSLALGTDTQYF
TGTGCCAGCAGCTTAGCGCTAGGCACAGATACGCAGTATTTT
>once|TRBJ2-7|TRBV13|16|TRBD1
CASSSFADRGRYEQYF
TGTGCCAGCAGCTCGTTCGCGGACAGGGGGCGTTACGAGCAGTACTTC
>.|TRBJ2-1|TRBV4-2|15|.
CASSPWDGAYNEQFF
TGTGCCAGCAGCCCATGGGATGGCGCCTACAATGAGCAGTTCTTC
>.|TRBJ1-5|TRBV15|16|TRBD1
CATSRAPDRGPQPQHF
TGTGCCACCAGCAGAGCCCCGGACAGGGGGCCTCAGCCCCAGCATTTT
>.|TRBJ2-3|TRBV6-1|14|.
CASQRLTSTDTQYF
TGTGCCAGTCAGCGGCTAACTAGCACAGATACGCAGTATTTT
>.|TRBJ2-1|TRBV5-4|14|TRBD2
CASSRTSPYNEQFF
TGTGCCAGCAGCCGGACTAGCCCCTACAATGAGCAGTTCTTC
>.|TRBJ2-1|TRBV28|13|TRBD1
CASNEQGIDEQFF
TGTGCCAGCAATGAACAGGGGATCGATGAGCAGTTCTTC